The T cell receptor (beta chain) described here comes from a study of blood T cells in healthy people across ages. About the study: The capture of about one barcoded beta molecule per two T cells was achieved by template switching.

The CDR3 loop spans 14 amino acids. Germline assignment: CDR1 DFQATT and CDR2 SNEGSKA (reference sequence). A second PCR of roughly 7 to 11 cycles used a sample-barcoded 5' primer and a J-beta primer mix. Via MiXCR, TCRdb re-called the 5' RACE reads, giving one row per CDR3 protein. The sample holds some 900,000 distinct CDR3 sequences, roughly 43% seen once. About this clonotype: What it recognizes is unknown.

Overall study findings and caveats: Total diversity from one million sequenced T cells was likely underestimated.

What was sequenced was blood. The V call is TRBV20-1, the J call TRBJ2-4; the D gene is possibly TRBD1 (5 bases). The J call could be wrong; TRBJ2-5 is a better fit for the DNA end. The clonotype originates from a man aged 30 to 45 in good health. CDR3 in amino acids: CSARVGQGWETQYF. The CDR3 nucleotides are TGCAGTGCTAGAGTGGGGCAGGGATGGGAGACCCAGTACTTC.